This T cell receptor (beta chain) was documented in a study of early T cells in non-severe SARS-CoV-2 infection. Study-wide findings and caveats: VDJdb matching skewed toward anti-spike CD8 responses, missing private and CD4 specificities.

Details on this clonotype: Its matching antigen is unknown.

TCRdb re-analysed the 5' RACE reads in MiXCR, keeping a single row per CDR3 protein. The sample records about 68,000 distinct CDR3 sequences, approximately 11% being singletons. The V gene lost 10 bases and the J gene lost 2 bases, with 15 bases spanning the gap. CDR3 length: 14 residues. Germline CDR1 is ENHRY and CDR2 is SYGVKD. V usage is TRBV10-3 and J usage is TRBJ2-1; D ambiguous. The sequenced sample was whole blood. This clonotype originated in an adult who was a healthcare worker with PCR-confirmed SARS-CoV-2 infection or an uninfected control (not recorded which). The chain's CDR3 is CATLYQLTYNEQFF. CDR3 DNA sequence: TGTGCCACCTTATACCAGCTCACCTACAATGAGCAGTTCTTC.